This T cell receptor beta chain was identified in a study of cytomegalovirus exposure and HLA in healthy donors. Study results and limitations: Reported performance of the classifier showed diagnosis of cytomegalovirus status with high specificity and sensitivity. The tendency of first-cohort TCR clusters to co-occur in the roughly 110 validation repertoires emerged from a later analysis. Most sequenced TCRs were rare (though some public TCRs occurred in many donors).

As concerns this clone: Its antigen is not identified.

The donors were in the approximately 120-subject validation cohort, distinct from the roughly 600-subject first cohort. Trimming cost V 4 bases and J 6 bases, with 13 bases left between them. The germline gives CDR1 MGHRA, CDR2 YSYEKL. CDR3 length: 15 amino acids. Assay used: immunoSEQ multiplex PCR; TCRdb lists only in-frame clones, some missing. Found here are under 85,000 clones, around 94% of them singletons; the top ten hold approximately 3.6%. This clonotype originated in a young woman in good health and CMV-seropositive. This chain uses TRBV4-1 with TRBJ1-6; the D gene is possibly TRBD1 (5 bases). Sequenced material: PBMCs. The CDR3 coding sequence is TGCGCCAGCAGCCGAGAGGCAGGGTCTAATTCACCCCTCCACTTT. It encodes CASSREAGSNSPLHF.